This section outlines one T cell receptor beta chain sequence together with its context. The antigen remains undetermined. This table comes from immunoSEQ multiplex PCR, and its TCRdb copy is limited to in-frame clones, with some not included. Here the sample spans around 26,000 clones, over 70% being singletons. The sample originates from a study of T cells in localized non-small cell lung cancer. Overall study findings and caveats: Because only a single region of the tumor was sequenced, heterogeneity remains possible. In the blood, greater T cell density corresponded to longer overall survival. There were a median 57 of the top 100 tumor clones appearing in adjacent lung. Compared with tumor, uninvolved adjacent lung displayed greater T cell clonality, ranking highest overall.

This CDR3 comprises 15 residues. With 4 bases clipped from V and 7 bases from J, the junction kept 10 bases outside the gene matches. Germline V gene lookup returns CDR1 SGDLS and CDR2 YYNGEE. This receptor was taken from a man aged 40-75 years with stage III squamous cell lung carcinoma. Here the sequenced sample was peripheral blood, taken before any cancer treatment. The chain couples TRBV9 to TRBJ1-4, with 7 bases that match TRBD1. CDR3 coding DNA: TGTGCCAGCAGCAAAGAGGGGACAGTCATTGAAAAACTGTTTTTT. This sequence encodes CASSKEGTVIEKLFF.